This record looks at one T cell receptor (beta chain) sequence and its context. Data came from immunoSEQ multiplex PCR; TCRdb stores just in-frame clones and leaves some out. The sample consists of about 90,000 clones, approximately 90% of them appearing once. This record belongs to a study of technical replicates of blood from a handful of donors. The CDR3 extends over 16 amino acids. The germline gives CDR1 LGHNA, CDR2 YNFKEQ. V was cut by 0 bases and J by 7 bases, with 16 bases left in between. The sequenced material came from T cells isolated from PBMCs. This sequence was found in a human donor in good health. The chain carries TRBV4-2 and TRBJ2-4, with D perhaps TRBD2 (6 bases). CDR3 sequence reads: CASSQEGGGSSNIQYF. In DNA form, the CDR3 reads TGTGCCAGCAGCCAAGAGGGGGGAGGCAGCAGCAACATTCAGTACTTC.